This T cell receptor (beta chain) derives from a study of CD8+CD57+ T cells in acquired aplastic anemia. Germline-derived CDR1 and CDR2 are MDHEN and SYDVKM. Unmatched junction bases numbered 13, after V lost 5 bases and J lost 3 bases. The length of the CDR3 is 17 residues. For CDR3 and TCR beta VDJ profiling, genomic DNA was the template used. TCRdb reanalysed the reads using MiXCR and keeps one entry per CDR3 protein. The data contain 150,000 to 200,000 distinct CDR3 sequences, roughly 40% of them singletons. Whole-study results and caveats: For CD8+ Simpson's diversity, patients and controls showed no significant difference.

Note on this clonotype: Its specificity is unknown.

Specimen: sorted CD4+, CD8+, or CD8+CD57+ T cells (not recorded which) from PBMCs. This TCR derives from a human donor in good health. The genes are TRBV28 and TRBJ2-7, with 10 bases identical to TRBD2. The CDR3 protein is CASSPNVGLAERYEQYF. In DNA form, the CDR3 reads TGTGCCAGCAGTCCCAACGTTGGACTAGCGGAACGCTACGAGCAGTACTTC. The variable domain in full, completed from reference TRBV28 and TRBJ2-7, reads DVKVTQSSRYLVKRTGEKVFLECVQDMDHENMFWYRQDPGLGLRLIYFSYDVKMKEKGDIPEGYSVSREKKERFSLILESASTNQTSMYLCASSPNVGLAERYEQYFGPGTRLTVT.